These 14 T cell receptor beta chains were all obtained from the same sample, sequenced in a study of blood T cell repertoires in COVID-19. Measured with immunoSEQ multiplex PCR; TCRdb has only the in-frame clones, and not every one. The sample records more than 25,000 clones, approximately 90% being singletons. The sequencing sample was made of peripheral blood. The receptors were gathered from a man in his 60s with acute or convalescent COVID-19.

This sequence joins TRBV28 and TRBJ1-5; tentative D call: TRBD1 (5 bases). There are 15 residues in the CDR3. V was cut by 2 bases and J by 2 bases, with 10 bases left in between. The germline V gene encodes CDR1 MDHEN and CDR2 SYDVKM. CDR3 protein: CASSLRGRGNQPQHF. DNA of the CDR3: TGTGCCAGCAGTTTAAGGGGCAGGGGCAATCAGCCCCAGCATTTT.

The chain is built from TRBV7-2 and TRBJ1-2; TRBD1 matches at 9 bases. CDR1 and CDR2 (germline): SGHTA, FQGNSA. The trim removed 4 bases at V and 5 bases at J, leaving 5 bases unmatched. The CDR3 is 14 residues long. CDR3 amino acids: CASSSGTGHYGYTF. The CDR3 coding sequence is TGTGCCAGCAGCTCCGGGACAGGGCATTATGGCTACACCTTC.

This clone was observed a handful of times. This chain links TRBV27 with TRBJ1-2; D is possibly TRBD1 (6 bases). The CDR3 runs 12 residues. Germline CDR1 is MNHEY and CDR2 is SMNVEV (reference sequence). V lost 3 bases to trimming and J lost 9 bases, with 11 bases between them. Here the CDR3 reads CASSFGQGSYTF. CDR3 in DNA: TGTGCCAGCAGTTTCGGGCAGGGGAGCTACACCTTC.

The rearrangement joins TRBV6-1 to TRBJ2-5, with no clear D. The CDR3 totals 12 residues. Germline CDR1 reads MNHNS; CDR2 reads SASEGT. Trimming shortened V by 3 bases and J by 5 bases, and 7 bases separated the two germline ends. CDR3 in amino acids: CASSDIRETQYF. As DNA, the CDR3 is TGTGCCAGCAGTGATATTCGGGAGACCCAGTACTTC.

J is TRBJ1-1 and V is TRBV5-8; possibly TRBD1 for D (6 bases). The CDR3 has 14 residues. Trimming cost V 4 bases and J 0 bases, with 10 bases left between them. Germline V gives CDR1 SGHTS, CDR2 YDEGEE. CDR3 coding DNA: TGTGCCAGCAGCCAGGACAGTTTGAACACTGAAGCTTTCTTT. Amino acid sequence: CASSQDSLNTEAFF.

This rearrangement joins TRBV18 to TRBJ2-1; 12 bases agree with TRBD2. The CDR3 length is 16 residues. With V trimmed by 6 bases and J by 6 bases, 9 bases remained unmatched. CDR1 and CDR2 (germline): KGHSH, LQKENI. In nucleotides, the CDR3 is TGTGCCAGCTCGCGGACTAGCGGGGTGGAGGGCAATGAGCAGTTCTTC. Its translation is CASSRTSGVEGNEQFF.

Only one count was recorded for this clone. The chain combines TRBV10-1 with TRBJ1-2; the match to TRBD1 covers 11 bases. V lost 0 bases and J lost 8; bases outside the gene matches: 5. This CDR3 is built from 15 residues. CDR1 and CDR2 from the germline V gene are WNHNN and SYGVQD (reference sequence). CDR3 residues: CASSESRTGGLGYTF. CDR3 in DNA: TGCGCCAGCAGTGAGTCAAGGACAGGGGGCCTCGGCTACACCTTC.

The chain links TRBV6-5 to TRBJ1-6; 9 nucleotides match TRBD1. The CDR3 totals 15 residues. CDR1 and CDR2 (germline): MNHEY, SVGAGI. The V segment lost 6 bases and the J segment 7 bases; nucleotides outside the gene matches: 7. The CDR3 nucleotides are TGTGCCAGCAGATCGGGACAGGGAAAAAATTCACCCCTCCACTTT. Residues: CASRSGQGKNSPLHF.

Here the CDR3 DNA reads TGCGCCAGCAGCTTGACAGGGGGCGTTAATGAAAAACTGTTTTTT. It is translated as CASSLTGGVNEKLFF. The chain uses TRBV5-1 and TRBJ1-4, with TRBD1 identical over 9 bases. Per the germline V gene, CDR1 is SGHRS and CDR2 is YFSETQ. After removal of 1 base from V and 4 bases from J, the junction contained 2 bases not matched to a gene. The CDR3 contains 15 residues.

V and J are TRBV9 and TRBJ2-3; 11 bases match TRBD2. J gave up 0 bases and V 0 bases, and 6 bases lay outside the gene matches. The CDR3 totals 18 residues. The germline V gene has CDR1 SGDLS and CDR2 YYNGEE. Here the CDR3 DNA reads TGTGCCAGCAGCGTAGTCCCGACTAGCGGGACTAGCACAGATACGCAGTATTTT. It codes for CASSVVPTSGTSTDTQYF.

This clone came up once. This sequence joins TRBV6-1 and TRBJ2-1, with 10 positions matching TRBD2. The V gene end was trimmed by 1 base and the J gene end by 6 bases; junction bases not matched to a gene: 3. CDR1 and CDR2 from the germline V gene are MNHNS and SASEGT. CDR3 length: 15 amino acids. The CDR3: CASSEVSSGSNEQFF. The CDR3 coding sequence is TGTGCCAGCAGTGAAGTGTCTAGCGGGAGCAATGAGCAGTTCTTC.

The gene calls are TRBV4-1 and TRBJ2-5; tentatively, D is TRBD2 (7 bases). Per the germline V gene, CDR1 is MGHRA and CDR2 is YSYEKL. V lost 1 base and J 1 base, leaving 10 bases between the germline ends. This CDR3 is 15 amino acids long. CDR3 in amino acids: CASSQVGGAQETQYF. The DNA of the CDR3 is TGCGCCAGCAGCCAAGTGGGGGGGGCCCAAGAGACCCAGTACTTC.

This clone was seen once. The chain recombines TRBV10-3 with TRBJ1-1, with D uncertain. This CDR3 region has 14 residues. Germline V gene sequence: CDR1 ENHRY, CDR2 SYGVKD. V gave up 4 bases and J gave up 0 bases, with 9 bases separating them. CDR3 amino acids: CAISGLSMNTEAFF. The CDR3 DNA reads TGTGCCATCAGTGGACTCTCTATGAACACTGAAGCTTTCTTT.

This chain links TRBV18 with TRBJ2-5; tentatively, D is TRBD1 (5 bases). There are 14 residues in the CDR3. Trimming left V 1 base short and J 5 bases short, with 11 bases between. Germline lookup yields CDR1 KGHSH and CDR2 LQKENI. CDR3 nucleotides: TGTGCCAGCTCACCACTGACAGCCGGGGAGACCCAGTACTTC. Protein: CASSPLTAGETQYF. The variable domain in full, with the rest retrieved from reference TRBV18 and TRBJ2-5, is NAGVMQNPRHLVRRRGQEARLRCSPMKGHSHVYWYRQLPEEGLKFMVYLQKENIIDESGMPKERFSAEFPKEGPSILRIQQVVRGDSAAYFCASSPLTAGETQYFGPGTRLLVL.